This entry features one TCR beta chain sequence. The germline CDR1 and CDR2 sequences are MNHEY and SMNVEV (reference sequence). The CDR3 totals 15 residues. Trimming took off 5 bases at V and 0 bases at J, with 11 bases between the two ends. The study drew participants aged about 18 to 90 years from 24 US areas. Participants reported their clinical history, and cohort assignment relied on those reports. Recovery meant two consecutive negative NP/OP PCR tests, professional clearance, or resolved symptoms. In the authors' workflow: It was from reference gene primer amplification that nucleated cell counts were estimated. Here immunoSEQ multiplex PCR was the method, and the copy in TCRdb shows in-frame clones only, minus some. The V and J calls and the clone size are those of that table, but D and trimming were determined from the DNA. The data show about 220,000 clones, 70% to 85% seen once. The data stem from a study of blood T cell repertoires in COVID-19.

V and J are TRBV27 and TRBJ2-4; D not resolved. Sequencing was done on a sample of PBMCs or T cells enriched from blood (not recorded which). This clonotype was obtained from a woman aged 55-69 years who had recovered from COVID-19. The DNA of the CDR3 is TGTGCCAGCAGTGGGTTGAGACTAGCCAAAAACATTCAGTACTTC. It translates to CASSGLRLAKNIQYF.